These T cell receptor beta chains were read from a single sample in a study of blood T cell repertoires in COVID-19. Produced via immunoSEQ multiplex PCR; TCRdb's table is partial and in-frame only. The sample gives 200,000 to 250,000 clones, approximately 87% of which show up once; about 3.1% is in the top ten. The specimen was PBMCs or T cells enriched from blood (not recorded which). The receptors derive from a woman between 45 and 60 years old in a cohort exposed to, infected with or recovered from COVID-19 (not recorded which). Each CDR3 is given with its conserved first and last residue. Fields, in order: V gene, J gene, D gene, clone size, CDR3 DNA, CDR3 protein. A D gene is named only where the DNA matches it firmly. Only some rows state a clone size, as once, few, many or a class for expanded clones.

TRBV4-3	TRBJ2-5	TRBD2	-	TGCGCCAGCAGCCAAGAAGTGGGCCGGGGAGGGGAGACCCAGTACTTC	CASSQEVGRGGETQYF
TRBV4-3	TRBJ2-3	TRBD2	-	TGCGCCAGCAGCCAAACATCTAGCGGGGTGGGTGATACGCAGTATTTT	CASSQTSSGVGDTQYF
TRBV24-1	TRBJ1-1	-	-	TGTGCCACCAGGGCCCCGGGACAAGACACTGAAGCTTTCTTT	CATRAPGQDTEAFF
TRBV10-3	TRBJ1-2	TRBD1	-	TGTGCCATCAGGAAGGGACAGGGGGCTGATGGCTACACCTTC	CAIRKGQGADGYTF
TRBV7-2	TRBJ1-5	-	-	TGTGCCAGCAGCTTTCCGGGTCAGCCCCAGCATTTT	CASSFPGQPQHF
TRBV18	TRBJ1-2	TRBD1	-	TGTGCCAGCTCACCGGGACAGGGGATTCGTGGCTACACCTTC	CASSPGQGIRGYTF
TRBV27	TRBJ1-3	-	-	TGTGCCAGCAGTTCGGACAGATACTCTGGAAACACCATATATTTT	CASSSDRYSGNTIYF
TRBV27	TRBJ2-1	-	-	TGTGCCAGCAGTTCCGACTGGGGAGAACAGTTCTTC	CASSSDWGEQFF
TRBV4-1	TRBJ2-7	-	-	TGCGCCAGCAGCCTTTCAGGGTCCGACGAGCAGTACTTC	CASSLSGSDEQYF
TRBV27	TRBJ1-6	-	once	TGTGCCAGCAGTGAGGGGAGGTCACCCCTCCACTTT	CASSEGRSPLHF
TRBV5-6	TRBJ2-5	-	-	TGTGCCAGCAGTCTAGTGTCCGAGGAAGAGACCCAGTACTTC	CASSLVSEEETQYF
TRBV7-2	TRBJ1-2	TRBD1	few	TGTGCCAGCAGCCCGACAGGGGGCTATGGCTACACCTTC	CASSPTGGYGYTF
TRBV3-1/TRBV3-2	TRBJ1-1	TRBD1	-	TGTGCCAGCAGCCGGAAGTGGTCTGGACAGGGATCCACTGAAGCTTTCTTT	CASSRKWSGQGSTEAFF
TRBV5-1	TRBJ2-3	TRBD1	-	TGCGCCAGCAGCTGGGACAGCCAGCAGTATTTT	CASSWDSQQYF
TRBV19	TRBJ2-1	TRBD2	few	TGTGCCAGTAGTATAGTGGGCCTAGCGGGGGGCACCTACAATGAGCAGTTCTTC	CASSIVGLAGGTYNEQFF
TRBV5-1	TRBJ1-2	-	once	TGCGCCAGCAGCTTGGCCGCCGGGGTTAGGACGAACTATGGCTACACCTTC	CASSLAAGVRTNYGYTF
TRBV27	TRBJ1-2	-	-	TGTGCCAGCAGTTCTACGGGTTCTAACTATGGCTACACCTTC	CASSSTGSNYGYTF
TRBV2	TRBJ1-1	-	-	TGTGCCAGCAGTGTATCGGGCAGGGAACAAGCTTTCTTT	CASSVSGREQAFF
TRBV19	TRBJ1-5	TRBD1	-	TGTGCCAGTAGTATAGCAGGGGGATGGTTCGGCAATCAGCCCCAGCATTTT	CASSIAGGWFGNQPQHF
TRBV5-6	TRBJ2-7	TRBD2	-	TGTGCCAGCAGCTTCGTGAGCGGGGGTGGATACGAGCAGTACTTC	CASSFVSGGGYEQYF
TRBV6-4	TRBJ2-7	TRBD2	-	TGTGCCAGCAGGACCCGGGGACTAGCTAACTCCTACGAGCAGTACTTC	CASRTRGLANSYEQYF
TRBV7-2	TRBJ1-1	TRBD1	-	TGTGCCAGCAGCTTAGAGCCAGGGGGGAATGAAGCTTTCTTT	CASSLEPGGNEAFF
TRBV7-2	TRBJ1-2	TRBD1	-	TGTGCCAGCAGCCACGGGACAGGGGTCGGCTATGGCTACACCTTC	CASSHGTGVGYGYTF
TRBV5-4	TRBJ1-2	-	once	TGTGCCAGCACCCACGAGGGCAGGGGTAACTATGGCTACACCTTC	CASTHEGRGNYGYTF
TRBV5-4	TRBJ2-3	TRBD2	-	TGTGCCAGCAGCCTGACTAGCGGGGCTACAGATACGCAGTATTTT	CASSLTSGATDTQYF
TRBV28	TRBJ1-2	TRBD1	-	TGTGCCAGCAGCCCCGGGACAGGGGGTGGCTACACCTTC	CASSPGTGGGYTF
TRBV7-9	TRBJ1-1	-	-	TGTGCCAGCAGCTTAGACCAGGGCACTGAAGCTTTCTTT	CASSLDQGTEAFF
TRBV3-1/TRBV3-2	TRBJ2-3	TRBD2	once	TGTGCCAGCAGCCAAGGGGTCGGGGGGGCGGATACGCAGTATTTT	CASSQGVGGADTQYF
TRBV6-5	TRBJ1-2	-	-	TGTGCCAGCAGTTCCAATCGGCGGAGAGAGGGTGGCTACACCTTC	CASSSNRRREGGYTF
TRBV19	TRBJ1-2	-	few	TGTGCCAGTAGTATCGGACTGTCTAACTATGGCTACACCTTC	CASSIGLSNYGYTF
TRBV28	TRBJ1-1	TRBD1	few	TGTGCCAGCAGTTTAAAACAGGGGGGAGCTTTCTTT	CASSLKQGGAFF
TRBV18	TRBJ1-2	-	once	TGTGCCAGCTCACCACAGAGGGCGGCTAACTATGGCTACACCTTC	CASSPQRAANYGYTF
TRBV27	TRBJ1-1	TRBD1	many	TGTGCCAGCGGATTTATAGGGACAGGGGGTGACACTGAAGCTTTCTTT	CASGFIGTGGDTEAFF
TRBV3-1/TRBV3-2	TRBJ1-1	-	-	TGTGCCAGCAAGGGACAAGGGAACACTGAAGCTTTCTTT	CASKGQGNTEAFF
TRBV18	TRBJ2-3	TRBD1	-	TGTGCCAGCTCACTTCAATCAGGGGGTATCACAGATACGCAGTATTTT	CASSLQSGGITDTQYF
TRBV21-1	TRBJ1-2	-	-	TGTGCCAGCAGCTTTCGACCCAGGCCGGCCTTAAGCGGCTACACCTTC	CASSFRPRPALSGYTF
TRBV14	TRBJ1-1	TRBD1	-	TGTGCCAGCAGCCCTCGGGACAGGGTCATGTGGAGGAACACTGAAGCTTTCTTT	CASSPRDRVMWRNTEAFF
TRBV3-1/TRBV3-2	TRBJ1-4	-	-	TGTGCCAGCAGCCACCAGGGCGCAACTAATGAAAAACTGTTTTTT	CASSHQGATNEKLFF
TRBV7-8	TRBJ1-2	-	-	TGTGCCAGCAGCTTATATGAGACAACGGGAGTCTACACCTTC	CASSLYETTGVYTF
TRBV7-8	TRBJ1-1	TRBD1	-	TGTGCCAGCAGTCGGGACAGGGGGCCGATGAACACTGAAGCTTTCTTT	CASSRDRGPMNTEAFF
TRBV5-1	TRBJ2-7	-	-	TGCGCCAGCAGCTTGACTAGCCGGAGCTCCTACGAGCAGTACTTC	CASSLTSRSSYEQYF
TRBV10-3	TRBJ2-1	TRBD2	-	TGTGCCATCAGGATTGGGGGGGAGGGCTCCTACAATGAGCAGTTCTTC	CAIRIGGEGSYNEQFF
TRBV23-1	TRBJ2-2	-	-	TGCGCCAGCAGTCCCTACGGGGGACACACCGGGGAGCTGTTTTTT	CASSPYGGHTGELFF
TRBV28	TRBJ1-3	-	-	TGTGCCAGCAGTTTACGCCCCCCAGGGCCCGGAAACACCATATATTTT	CASSLRPPGPGNTIYF
TRBV7-2	TRBJ1-4	TRBD1	-	TGTGCCAGCAGCTTGCCGAGACAGGGATATGAAAAACTGTTTTTT	CASSLPRQGYEKLFF
TRBV15	TRBJ1-5	-	-	TGTGCCACCAGCAGAGATAGGGGTAGCAATCAGCCCCAGCATTTT	CATSRDRGSNQPQHF
TRBV30	TRBJ2-1	-	-	TGTGCCTTCAGACAGCTGCCCTACAATGAGCAGTTCTTC	CAFRQLPYNEQFF
TRBV28	TRBJ2-3	-	-	TGTGCCAGCGAGCCATCTAGCGCTCTTTACACAGATACGCAGTATTTT	CASEPSSALYTDTQYF
TRBV13	TRBJ2-3	TRBD1	once	TGTGCCAGCAGCCATACAGGGGGAACAGATACGCAGTATTTT	CASSHTGGTDTQYF
TRBV7-7	TRBJ2-5	-	once	TGTGCTAGCAGCTTAGGCCTGGGAGGACAAGAGACCCAGTACTTC	CASSLGLGGQETQYF
TRBV30	TRBJ1-2	TRBD1	once	TGTGCCTGGAGTGTAATGAGGGGGACAGGGGCCTCCTATGGCTACACCTTC	CAWSVMRGTGASYGYTF
TRBV18	TRBJ1-4	TRBD1	-	TGTGCCAGCTCGCTTCTAGGGGGCCTGGATGAAAAACTGTTTTTT	CASSLLGGLDEKLFF
TRBV3-1/TRBV3-2	TRBJ1-6	-	-	TGTGCCAGCAGTTATCTAATGTCCCTCCACTTT	CASSYLMSLHF
TRBV7-3	TRBJ2-2	TRBD1	few	TGTGCCAGCAGCTTAATGGGACAGGGGCGTAGGGAGCTGTTTTTT	CASSLMGQGRRELFF
TRBV7-2	TRBJ1-6	TRBD1	-	TGTGCCAGCAGCCCGGACAGGTCTGATTCACCCCTCCACTTT	CASSPDRSDSPLHF
TRBV19	TRBJ1-3	-	-	TGTGCCACCCCCCTCGGTGGGGCGGGAGGAAACACCATATATTTT	CATPLGGAGGNTIYF
TRBV4-1	TRBJ2-3	-	-	TGCGCCAGCAGCCAGCACCGACCGGGACAAGTCACAGATACGCAGTATTTT	CASSQHRPGQVTDTQYF
TRBV7-2	TRBJ2-3	TRBD2	-	TGTGCCAGCAGCTTAGGGCTAGCGGACGCAGATACGCAGTATTTT	CASSLGLADADTQYF
TRBV10-3	TRBJ1-5	-	-	TGTGCCATCAAATCCCAAGACAGGCAGCCCCAGCATTTT	CAIKSQDRQPQHF